This T cell receptor (beta chain) was sequenced for a study of T cell changes during pregnancy in multiple sclerosis. Sequencing used immunoSEQ multiplex PCR; TCRdb keeps in-frame clones, though not all of them. The sample holds approximately 43,000 clones; around 84% are singletons and the top ten take approximately 0.64%. The CDR3 has 15 amino acids. Germline V gene data show CDR1 as MNHNS and CDR2 as SASEGT. Trimming took 6 bases from V and 0 from J, leaving 9 bases between them. This material consisted of CD4+ T cells from peripheral blood mononuclear cells, taken before pregnancy. The rearrangement links TRBV6-1 to TRBJ2-6, with D perhaps TRBD2 (5 bases). The TCR was taken from a female donor with multiple sclerosis, enrolled in a pregnancy study. The CDR3 reads CASSPGDSGANVLTF. The DNA of the CDR3 is TGTGCCAGCAGCCCCGGGGACTCTGGGGCCAACGTCCTGACTTTC.